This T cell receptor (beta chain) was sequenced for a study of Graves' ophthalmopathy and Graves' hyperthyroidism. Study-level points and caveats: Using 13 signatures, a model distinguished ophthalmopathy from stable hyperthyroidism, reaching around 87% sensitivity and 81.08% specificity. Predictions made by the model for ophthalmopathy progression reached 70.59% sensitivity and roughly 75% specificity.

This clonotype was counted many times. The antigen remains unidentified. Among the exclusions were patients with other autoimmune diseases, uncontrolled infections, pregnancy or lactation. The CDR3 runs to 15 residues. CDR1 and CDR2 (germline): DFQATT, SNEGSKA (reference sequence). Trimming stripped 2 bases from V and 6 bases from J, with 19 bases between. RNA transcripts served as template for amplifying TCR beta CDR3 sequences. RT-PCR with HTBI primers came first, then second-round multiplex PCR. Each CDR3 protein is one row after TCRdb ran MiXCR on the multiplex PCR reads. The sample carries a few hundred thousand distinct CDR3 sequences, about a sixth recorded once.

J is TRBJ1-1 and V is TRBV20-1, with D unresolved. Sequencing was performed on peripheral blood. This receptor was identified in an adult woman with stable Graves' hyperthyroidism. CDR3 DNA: TGCAGTGCTAGACCCTGGACTGCGTCTACCCCTGAAGCTTTCTTT. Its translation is CSARPWTASTPEAFF.